The 20 T cell receptor beta chains below were found in one sample sequenced in a study of blood T cell repertoires in COVID-19. The table came from immunoSEQ multiplex PCR; TCRdb's copy has only in-frame clones and leaves some out. The top ten hold about 1.6% of the sample, which has under 250,000 clones, 70% to 90% seen once. Sequencing was carried out using PBMCs or T cells enriched from blood (not recorded which). The origin of the receptors is a man in his forties who had recovered from COVID-19.

The rearrangement joins TRBV7-2 to TRBJ1-4; TRBD1 agrees at 7 bases. This CDR3 has 15 amino acids. Germline V gives CDR1 SGHTA, CDR2 FQGNSA. Losses at the gene ends were 0 bases for V and 9 bases for J; bases not matched to a gene: 7. DNA for the CDR3: TGTGCCAGCAGCTTAGCTCATTTGGGACAGAAAAAACTGTTTTTT. This encodes CASSLAHLGQKKLFF.

Note on this clone: The sample contains more than one DNA sequence encoding this CDR3. The chain combines TRBV5-4 with TRBJ2-1, with D possibly being TRBD1 (5 bases). V lost 0 bases and J lost 4, with 11 bases in between. The CDR3 is 15 amino acids. From germline, CDR1 is SGHNT and CDR2 YYREEE (reference sequence). This CDR3 is CASSLGQGSYNEQFF. CDR3 coding DNA: TGTGCCAGCAGCTTGGGGCAGGGATCGTACAATGAGCAGTTCTTC.

V usage is TRBV2 and J usage is TRBJ1-1; D perhaps matches TRBD1 (6 bases). Trimming took off 5 bases at V and 1 base at J, with 11 bases between the two ends. The CDR3 is 14 residues long. Germline lookup yields CDR1 SNHLY and CDR2 FYNNEI. The CDR3 DNA reads as TGTGCCAGCAGTATACAGGGCCCGAACACTGAAGCTTTCTTT. Residues: CASSIQGPNTEAFF.

The chain is built from TRBV18 and TRBJ2-3; D is perhaps TRBD1 (6 bases). The germline V and J ends were trimmed by 5 bases and 3 bases, with 12 bases remaining between them. The CDR3 length is 14 residues. The V gene's germline CDR1 is KGHSH and CDR2 LQKENI. CDR3 residues: CASSNTGRTDTQYF. CDR3 bases: TGTGCCAGCTCAAACACAGGGAGAACAGATACGCAGTATTTT.

The V call is TRBV4-1, the J call TRBJ2-2; 13 nucleotides match TRBD2. The CDR3 runs 17 residues. CDR1 and CDR2 (germline): MGHRA, YSYEKL. The V gene end was trimmed by 1 base and the J gene end by 6 bases; junction bases not matched to a gene: 5. CDR3 nucleotides: TGCGCCAGCAGCCAAGTGGGGACTAGCGGGATAGCCGGGGAGCTGTTTTTT. It specifies CASSQVGTSGIAGELFF.

The gene calls are TRBV28 and TRBJ1-5; D ambiguous. Looked up from germline, CDR1 is MDHEN and CDR2 is SYDVKM. This CDR3 comprises 14 residues. The V end lost 7 bases, the J end lost 14 bases, and 24 bases lay between the germline ends. CDR3 DNA: TGTGCCAGCAAATACTTAGGGTTGGAGGCCGGGGAGCATTTT. This gives the protein CASKYLGLEAGEHF.

This sequence joins TRBV27 and TRBJ1-6; perhaps TRBD1 as D (6 bases). This CDR3 has 16 amino acids. The germline V and J ends were trimmed by 6 bases and 8 bases, with 20 bases remaining between them. Germline lookup yields CDR1 MNHEY and CDR2 SMNVEV (reference sequence). The CDR3 DNA reads TGTGCCAGCAGCCCCGACAGGTACGGGGGGTATTCACCCCTCCACTTT. It encodes CASSPDRYGGYSPLHF.

The chain combines TRBV5-6 with TRBJ2-7, with TRBD1 matching 9 bases. Trimming removed 0 bases from V and 5 bases from J; junction bases left unmatched: 6. Germline values: CDR1 SGHDT, CDR2 YYEEEE. CDR3 length: 15 amino acids. The chain's CDR3 is CASSLGWTGVNEQYF. CDR3 coding DNA: TGTGCCAGCAGCTTGGGATGGACAGGGGTTAACGAGCAGTACTTC.

This chain links TRBV6-2 or TRBV6-3 with TRBJ2-3; the match to TRBD2 covers 8 bases. Germline CDR1 and CDR2: MNHEY and SVGEGT. The CDR3 is 16 amino acids. The V segment lost 4 bases and the J segment 5 bases; nucleotides outside the gene matches: 11. The CDR3 here is CASSFFGRAGEDTQYF. DNA of the CDR3: TGTGCCAGCAGTTTTTTCGGGAGGGCCGGGGAAGATACGCAGTATTTT.

This clone was observed once. J is TRBJ2-7 and V is TRBV19; 11 nucleotides match TRBD1. Germline V CDR1 and CDR2: LNHDA, SQIVND (reference sequence). This CDR3 contains 13 residues. J lost 3 bases, V lost 9 bases, and 4 bases had no gene match. This CDR3 reads CASSGTGGYEQYF. The CDR3, as DNA: TGTGCCAGCTCCGGGACAGGGGGCTACGAGCAGTACTTC.

The chain joins TRBV28 to TRBJ1-5; no clear D. The CDR3 runs to 17 residues. Germline CDR1 MDHEN, CDR2 SYDVKM. Deletions cut 7 bases from V and 0 bases from J, with 19 bases between. In nucleotides, the CDR3 is TGTGCCAGCACCTTGTCGGTCTTGTACAGTAGCAATCAGCCCCAGCATTTT. Translating gives CASTLSVLYSSNQPQHF.

V usage is TRBV10-3 and J usage is TRBJ2-4; 7 positions match TRBD2. CDR1 is ENHRY and CDR2 is SYGVKD in the germline V gene. The CDR3 covers 16 residues. Trimming took 4 bases from V and 0 from J; bases not matched to a gene: 6. CDR3 nucleotide sequence: TGTGCCATCAGTGTTACGGGAGGCCAAGCCAAAAACATTCAGTACTTC. The encoded protein is CAISVTGGQAKNIQYF.

The V call is TRBV4-1, the J call TRBJ1-4; D is perhaps TRBD1 (5 bases). Deletions cut 0 bases from V and 0 bases from J, with 17 bases between. Germline loops: CDR1 MGHRA, CDR2 YSYEKL. This CDR3 has 19 residues. The CDR3 DNA reads as TGCGCCAGCAGCCAAGATCTTCCAGCAGGGCTAGCAACTAATGAAAAACTGTTTTTT. Translating it yields CASSQDLPAGLATNEKLFF.

This chain uses TRBV12-2 with TRBJ1-2. TRBV12-2 is flagged as a pseudogene. CDR3 size: 15 residues. CDR3 in amino acids: CASRPGRGRDYGYTF. Here the CDR3 DNA reads TGTGCAAGTCGCCCCGGGAGGGGGCGAGACTATGGCTACACCTTC.

V and J are TRBV3-1 (or the pseudogene TRBV3-2) and TRBJ1-2; D is undetermined. CDR3 length: 16 amino acids. Trimming removed 4 bases at V and 2 bases at J, with 17 bases between. The germline V gene has CDR1 LGHDT and CDR2 YNNKEL (reference sequence). The CDR3 region has the DNA TGTGCCAGCAGCCCCTTACCGTGGAGTACGAACTATGGCTACACCTTC. Encoded protein: CASSPLPWSTNYGYTF.

The CDR3 nucleotides are TGTGCCACCAGCAGAGATGGGACAGGGGAAGAGACCCAGTACTTC. This translates into CATSRDGTGEETQYF. The chain is built from TRBV15 and TRBJ2-5; TRBD1 matches at 10 bases. The CDR3 is made up of 15 amino acids. The germline CDR1 and CDR2 sequences are LNHNV and YYDKDF (reference sequence). Unmatched junction bases numbered 1, after V lost 0 bases and J lost 3 bases.

The chain links TRBV7-2 to TRBJ2-7; 12 nucleotides match TRBD2. The trim removed 4 bases at V and 5 bases at J, leaving 9 bases unmatched. The CDR3 consists of 16 residues. Germline CDR1 is SGHTA and CDR2 is FQGNSA. The CDR3 region is CASSSTTSGSFNEQYF. The CDR3 nucleotides are TGTGCCAGCAGCTCGACGACTAGCGGGAGCTTCAACGAGCAGTACTTC. Together with reference TRBV7-2 and TRBJ2-7, the CDR3 gives the full variable domain: GAGVSQSPSNKVTEKGKDVELRCDPISGHTALYWYRQSLGQGLEFLIYFQGNSAPDKSGLPSDRFSAERTGGSVSTLTIQRTQQEDSAVYLCASSSTTSGSFNEQYFGPGTRLTVT.

The V gene is TRBV5-1, the J gene TRBJ1-5; D may be TRBD1 (5 bases). Trimming removed 4 bases from V and 5 bases from J, with 19 bases in between. The CDR3 totals 16 residues. Germline V gives CDR1 SGHRS, CDR2 YFSETQ. The CDR3 is CASSPGRGVEYQPQHF. The CDR3 DNA reads as TGCGCCAGCAGCCCCGGTCGGGGGGTTGAATATCAGCCCCAGCATTTT. Full variable domain (rest looked up from reference TRBV5-1 and TRBJ1-5): KAGVTQTPRYLIKTRGQQVTLSCSPISGHRSVSWYQQTPGQGLQFLFEYFSETQRNKGNFPGRFSGRQFSNSRSEMNVSTLELGDSALYLCASSPGRGVEYQPQHFGDGTRLSIL.

This clone was recorded once. The chain joins TRBV9 to TRBJ1-2, with a tentative D call TRBD1 (6 bases). Germline assignment: CDR1 SGDLS and CDR2 YYNGEE. The V end was cut by 3 bases, the J end by 7 bases, with 10 bases between. The CDR3 totals 12 residues. The CDR3 sequence: CASSAAGAGYTF. CDR3 nucleotide sequence: TGTGCCAGCAGCGCGGCAGGGGCTGGCTACACCTTC.

The rearrangement links TRBV7-8 to TRBJ1-2; 7 nucleotides line up with TRBD1. CDR1 is SGHVS, CDR2 FQNEAQ, per germline. The CDR3 is made up of 15 amino acids. The trim removed 5 bases at V and 0 bases at J, leaving 6 bases unmatched. The CDR3 DNA reads as TGTGCCAGCAGCCCGTACAGGGGTCCTAACTATGGCTACACCTTC. The encoded protein is CASSPYRGPNYGYTF. Full variable domain (outside the CDR3, taken from reference TRBV7-8 and TRBJ1-2): GAGVSQSPRYKVAKRGQDVALRCDPISGHVSLFWYQQALGQGPEFLTYFQNEAQLDKSGLPSDRFFAERPEGSVSTLKIQRTQQEDSAVYLCASSPYRGPNYGYTFGSGTRLTVV.